This TCR beta chain was sequenced for a study of siplizumab effects on memory and regulatory T cells. Method: immunoSEQ multiplex PCR; TCRdb's copy keeps in-frame clones and lacks some. The sample shows 45,000 to 50,000 clones, about 90% of them seen only once. The study's findings and limits: Naive T cells looked more diverse than memory cells and looked like major alloresponse contributors. Siplizumab significantly brought down the alloreactive sequences that trace back to unstimulated CD4+ memory cells.

This CDR3 has 12 amino acids. V lost 7 bases, J lost 5 bases, and 13 bases lay in between. Looked up from germline, CDR1 is SGHRS and CDR2 is YFSETQ. On this clone: No antigen is known for it.

This sequence originates from a human donor in good health. The chain employs TRBV5-1 and TRBJ2-7; D may be TRBD2 (6 bases). Input material: naive CD8+ T cells sorted from blood. The CDR3 here is CASSFGGHEQYF. CDR3 nucleotide sequence: TGCGCCAGCTCTTTCGGGGGTCACGAGCAGTACTTC.